Described below is a single TCR beta chain sequence and its context. Profiling relied on immunoSEQ multiplex PCR, and the TCRdb table lists in-frame clones only, not all of them. This table has around 30,000 clones, approximately 89% appearing once. This entry comes from a study of OX40 agonist ivuxolimab in advanced cancers. About the research overall: Ivuxolimab is an agonistic anti-OX40 (CD134) antibody, and patients were treated with it. Patients were dosed intravenously with ivuxolimab at 0.01 to 10 mg/kg every 2 weeks. Patients enrolled in dose escalation were diagnosed with hepatocellular carcinoma, melanoma, renal cell or head and neck cancer.

Blood samples were obtained at baseline, cycle 4 day 1, and cycle 7 day 1. V was shortened by 5 bases and J by 2 bases, with 16 bases between the two germline ends. Germline V CDR1 and CDR2: SGHAT, FQNNGV. The length of the CDR3 is 16 residues. The sample consisted of CD4+ or CD8+ T cells sorted from blood, taken in a trial of the OX40 agonist ivuxolimab. The receptor was derived from an adult with an advanced solid tumor such as melanoma, head and neck, liver or kidney cancer. This chain uses TRBV11-2 with TRBJ2-1; a weak D match, TRBD2 (6 bases). The DNA for the CDR3 is TGTGCCAGCAGCCCCACGCCTAGCGTGGCCTACAATGAGCAGTTCTTC. As protein: CASSPTPSVAYNEQFF.